This is a list of T cell receptor beta chains from one sample in a study of blood T cell repertoires in COVID-19. Method: immunoSEQ multiplex PCR; TCRdb's copy keeps in-frame clones and lacks some. This sample has roughly 350,000 clones, with 90% to 95% found just once. The sample taken for sequencing was peripheral blood. The origin of the receptors is a woman between 18 and 29 years old who had recovered from COVID-19. Both conserved end residues are part of each CDR3. A D gene is named only where the DNA matches it firmly. Clone size, where shown, is once, few, many, or a class for clones that have expanded.

D gene | J gene | clone size | V gene | CDR3 protein | CDR3 DNA
- | TRBJ1-1 | - | TRBV5-1 | CASSREWEGAEAFF | TGCGCCAGCAGCCGGGAATGGGAGGGTGCTGAAGCTTTCTTT
- | TRBJ1-1 | - | TRBV7-8 | CASSLSVQGGMNTEAFF | TGTGCCAGCAGCTTATCGGTTCAGGGAGGAATGAACACTGAAGCTTTCTTT
- | TRBJ2-1 | - | TRBV5-1 | CASSLISRSNNEQFF | TGCGCCAGCAGCTTGATTAGCCGATCGAACAATGAGCAGTTCTTC
TRBD2 | TRBJ2-3 | once | TRBV4-1 | CASSQDHSGVSTDTQYF | TGCGCCAGCAGCCAAGATCATAGCGGGGTCAGCACAGATACGCAGTATTTT
TRBD1 | TRBJ1-1 | - | TRBV7-2 | CASSQSGGANTEAFF | TGTGCCAGCAGCCAATCAGGGGGCGCGAACACTGAAGCTTTCTTT
- | TRBJ1-1 | - | TRBV11-3 | CASRDFRGNTEAFF | TGTGCCAGCAGAGATTTCAGGGGCAACACTGAAGCTTTCTTT
- | TRBJ1-1 | - | TRBV21-1 | CASVRTEAFF | TGTGCCAGCGTCAGGACTGAAGCTTTCTTT
TRBD2 | TRBJ2-1 | - | TRBV19 | CASSRGLAGYNEQFF | TGTGCCAGTAGTAGGGGACTAGCGGGCTACAATGAGCAGTTCTTC
- | TRBJ1-1 | - | TRBV5-1 | CASSLIGVNTEAFF | TGCGCCAGCAGCTTGATCGGAGTGAACACTGAAGCTTTCTTT
- | TRBJ1-1 | - | TRBV11-3 | CASSLQGQAGTEAFF | TGTGCCAGCAGCTTACAGGGGCAAGCGGGAACTGAAGCTTTCTTT
TRBD2 | TRBJ2-5 | - | TRBV3-1/TRBV3-2 | CASSFLAGAPETQYF | TGTGCCAGCAGCTTCCTAGCGGGAGCTCCGGAGACCCAGTACTTC
TRBD2 | TRBJ2-1 | - | TRBV7-8 | CAGGGTSGYNEQFF | TGTGCCGGGGGGGGGACTAGCGGCTACAATGAGCAGTTCTTC
- | TRBJ1-5 | - | TRBV19 | CASSIYRTNQPQHF | TGTGCCAGTAGTATATACAGGACCAATCAGCCCCAGCATTTT
TRBD2 | TRBJ2-1 | - | TRBV5-1 | CASGPGLASINEQFF | TGCGCCAGCGGACCGGGACTAGCGAGTATCAATGAGCAGTTCTTC
- | TRBJ2-3 | - | TRBV18 | CASSPTGTTDTQYF | TGTGCCAGCTCACCAACGGGAACCACAGATACGCAGTATTTT
TRBD1 | TRBJ1-1 | - | TRBV12-3/TRBV12-4 | CASRPHRGAEAFF | TGTGCCAGCAGACCCCACAGGGGAGCTGAAGCTTTCTTT
- | TRBJ1-1 | - | TRBV24-1 | CATSGGRGTEAFF | TGTGCCACCAGTGGGGGGCGAGGTACTGAAGCTTTCTTT
TRBD2 | TRBJ2-3 | - | TRBV7-2 | CASSLEPSGSTDTQYF | TGTGCCAGCAGCTTAGAACCTAGCGGGAGCACAGATACGCAGTATTTT
TRBD1 | TRBJ2-1 | - | TRBV11-2 | CASNLGRQGHGEQFF | TGTGCCAGCAATCTAGGGAGACAGGGCCATGGTGAGCAGTTCTTC
- | TRBJ1-6 | once | TRBV12-3/TRBV12-4 | CASTGRWNSPLHF | TGTGCCAGCACAGGGCGTTGGAATTCACCCCTCCACTTT
- | TRBJ2-4 | once | TRBV11-2 | CASSSPGIKNIQYF | TGTGCCAGCAGCTCTCCAGGGATCAAAAACATTCAGTACTTC
TRBD2 | TRBJ2-3 | - | TRBV5-8 | CASSSGTSDFDTQYF | TGTGCCAGCAGCTCCGGGACTAGCGATTTCGATACGCAGTATTTT
- | TRBJ1-1 | few | TRBV21-1 | CASKAVNGGITEAFF | TGTGCCAGCAAGGCGGTGAACGGAGGTATCACTGAAGCTTTCTTT
- | TRBJ2-3 | - | TRBV15 | CATSRVPPVGTQYF | TGTGCCACCAGCAGAGTACCTCCGGTCGGTACGCAGTATTTT
- | TRBJ1-5 | - | TRBV18 | CASSPGQNGNQPQHF | TGTGCCAGCTCACCGGGCCAGAACGGCAATCAGCCCCAGCATTTT
- | TRBJ2-3 | - | TRBV7-2 | CASSLDFTPGAQYF | TGTGCCAGCAGCTTAGATTTCACCCCCGGAGCGCAGTATTTT
TRBD2 | TRBJ2-3 | - | TRBV28 | CASGTSGYTDTQYF | TGTGCCAGCGGGACTAGCGGATACACAGATACGCAGTATTTT
TRBD2 | TRBJ2-1 | - | TRBV5-1 | CASSLASLAGVDNEQFF | TGCGCCAGCAGCTTGGCCAGTCTAGCGGGAGTAGACAATGAGCAGTTCTTC
- | TRBJ1-1 | - | TRBV7-9 | CASSLVGQGRTEAFF | TGTGCCAGCAGCTTAGTGGGGCAGGGGCGCACTGAAGCTTTCTTT
TRBD2 | TRBJ2-1 | - | TRBV11-3 | CASSLDTASGSWNEQFF | TGTGCCAGCAGCTTAGATACTGCTAGCGGGAGTTGGAATGAGCAGTTCTTC
TRBD1 | TRBJ1-2 | - | TRBV14 | CASSLMGQDFYGYTF | TGTGCCAGCAGCCTAATGGGACAGGACTTCTATGGCTACACCTTC
- | TRBJ2-1 | - | TRBV12-3/TRBV12-4 | CATTFGSGNEQFF | TGTGCCACGACGTTCGGGAGTGGGAATGAGCAGTTCTTC
TRBD1 | TRBJ1-3 | - | TRBV9 | CASSPRQGSRGNTIYF | TGTGCCAGCAGCCCCCGACAGGGGTCCCGTGGAAACACCATATATTTT
- | TRBJ1-2 | - | TRBV6-5 | CASSSIRETRGGYTF | TGTGCCAGCAGTTCCATCCGGGAGACCAGAGGGGGCTACACCTTC
- | TRBJ2-2 | once | TRBV4-1 | CASSHATGLDTGELFF | TGCGCCAGCAGCCATGCTACAGGGTTGGACACCGGGGAGCTGTTTTTT
TRBD2 | TRBJ2-1 | - | TRBV25-1 | CASSEYRTSSNEQFF | TGTGCCAGCAGTGAATACAGGACTAGTTCCAATGAGCAGTTCTTC
TRBD2 | TRBJ2-1 | - | TRBV19 | CASSSLPGLANEQFF | TGTGCCAGTAGTAGTCTCCCGGGACTAGCGAATGAGCAGTTCTTC
- | TRBJ2-3 | - | TRBV7-2 | CASSLLQGEVTQYF | TGTGCCAGCAGCTTATTACAGGGAGAGGTAACGCAGTATTTT
- | TRBJ1-2 | - | TRBV10-1 | CANSDRKNYGYTF | TGCGCCAACTCGGACAGAAAAAACTATGGCTACACCTTC
TRBD2 | TRBJ2-1 | - | TRBV7-2 | CASSFRLAGLSYNEQFF | TGTGCCAGCAGCTTTCGCCTAGCGGGACTCTCCTACAATGAGCAGTTCTTC
- | TRBJ1-1 | - | TRBV12-3/TRBV12-4 | CASSFAAGEAFF | TGTGCCAGCAGTTTTGCCGCCGGTGAAGCTTTCTTT
TRBD1 | TRBJ1-1 | - | TRBV12-3/TRBV12-4 | CASSFGTGEAFF | TGTGCCAGCAGTTTTGGGACAGGGGAAGCTTTCTTT
- | TRBJ2-3 | few | TRBV19 | CASSLSGWGTDTQYF | TGTGCCAGTAGTCTGAGCGGGTGGGGAACAGATACGCAGTATTTT
- | TRBJ2-5 | - | TRBV12-3/TRBV12-4 | CASSRDQETQYF | TGTGCCAGCAGCAGGGATCAAGAGACCCAGTACTTC
- | TRBJ2-1 | - | TRBV5-8 | CASSSLSGGEQFF | TGTGCCAGCAGCTCCCTTTCGGGTGGTGAGCAGTTCTTC
TRBD1 | TRBJ1-5 | once | TRBV28 | CASSLSRTRTGQSNQPQHF | TGTGCCAGCAGTTTATCCAGAACGAGGACAGGGCAAAGCAATCAGCCCCAGCATTTT
TRBD1 | TRBJ1-1 | - | TRBV25-1 | CASSDYLGRGRLDEAFF | TGTGCCAGCAGTGATTATCTCGGAAGGGGGCGCTTGGATGAAGCTTTCTTT
- | TRBJ2-6 | - | TRBV24-1 | CATSEPPGEPGANVLTF | TGTGCCACCAGTGAGCCCCCCGGGGAACCTGGGGCCAACGTCCTGACTTTC
TRBD2 | TRBJ2-1 | - | TRBV24-1 | CATSEPSSGRFDEQFF | TGTGCCACCAGTGAACCCTCTAGCGGGAGATTCGATGAGCAGTTCTTC
- | TRBJ1-1 | - | TRBV19 | CASRFGGGRSNTEAFF | TGTGCCAGTAGATTCGGGGGGGGCAGGAGCAACACTGAAGCTTTCTTT
- | TRBJ2-2 | once | TRBV19 | CASSARDSTNTGELFF | TGTGCCAGTAGTGCAAGGGACTCCACGAACACCGGGGAGCTGTTTTTT
- | TRBJ2-1 | - | TRBV18 | CASSPERQSSYNEQFF | TGTGCCAGCTCACCAGAGAGGCAGAGCTCCTACAATGAGCAGTTCTTC
TRBD1 | TRBJ2-1 | - | TRBV12-3/TRBV12-4 | CASTDRVAEQFF | TGTGCCAGCACGGACAGGGTGGCTGAGCAGTTCTTC
TRBD2 | TRBJ2-1 | - | TRBV6-6 | CASSKTSGRNEQFF | TGTGCCAGCAGCAAGACTAGCGGGAGGAATGAGCAGTTCTTC
TRBD1 | TRBJ2-1 | - | TRBV6-6 | CASSVAPDRDEQFF | TGTGCCAGCAGTGTCGCCCCGGACAGGGATGAGCAGTTCTTC